Following are 8 T cell receptor beta chains from one sample sequenced in a study of regulatory T cells in long-lasting Graves disease. Building the TCR beta libraries relied on iRepertoire HTBI primers, and CDR3 regions underwent Arm-PCR. TCRdb redid the calling of the multiplex PCR reads with MiXCR, one entry per CDR3 protein. The sample carries 500,000 to 700,000 distinct CDR3 sequences, approximately 15% recorded once. Time point specified: newly diagnosed GD, antithyroid drugs for less than 3 months. The TCR library used RNA extracted from PBMCs. These data are also associated with another study on T cells in Graves' hyperthyroidism and ophthalmopathy.

This specimen was peripheral blood mononuclear cells (PBMCs), taken at new diagnosis, from a patient treated with antithyroid drugs. The receptor source for this set is a woman aged 25-40 years with Graves disease.

This clonotype was recorded at least ten times. This chain joins TRBV12-3 or TRBV12-4 and TRBJ2-7; TRBD1 matches at 8 bases. The CDR3 totals 12 residues. V dropped 7 bases and J dropped 2; count of bases not matched to a gene: 1. The CDR3 protein is CASTQGAYEQYF. CDR3 nucleotide sequence: TGTGCCAGCACACAGGGGGCCTACGAGCAGTACTTC.

This clonotype appeared a few times. The CDR3: CASRGISSGQGSYNEQFF. CDR3 DNA sequence: TGTGCCAGCAGGGGTATAAGTTCGGGACAGGGATCCTACAATGAGCAGTTCTTC. V is TRBV6-1 and J is TRBJ2-1; 9 bases line up with TRBD1. The V segment lost 6 bases and the J segment 1 base; nucleotides outside the gene matches: 13. The CDR3 contains 18 residues. Germline V gene data show CDR1 as MNHNS and CDR2 as SASEGT.

There are many counts of this clonotype. One end of the junction fails to match germline, which may point to a read error. The rearrangement joins TRBV4-1 to TRBJ2-7, with D perhaps matching TRBD2 (5 bases). The CDR3 has 14 amino acids. Looked up from germline, CDR1 is MGHRA and CDR2 is YSYEKL. The CDR3 DNA follows: TGTGCCAGCAGCCAAGTTTCGGGGAGCTACGAGCAGTACTTC. Protein sequence: CASSQVSGSYEQYF.

V usage is TRBV5-5 and J usage is TRBJ1-4, with TRBD1 identical over 8 bases. Per germline, CDR1 SGHKS and CDR2 YYEKEE (reference sequence). This CDR3 is 15 amino acids long. V lost 6 bases and J lost 5; bases outside the gene matches: 9. The CDR3 bases are TGTGCCAGCAAGACCACAGGGGGTGGGAATGAAAAACTGTTTTTT. Residues: CASKTTGGGNEKLFF.

V is TRBV24-1 and J is TRBJ2-1, with D possibly TRBD2 on 6 matching bases. The germline V and J ends were trimmed by 10 bases and 8 bases, with 17 bases remaining between them. The CDR3 sequence is 13 residues long. Germline CDR1 KGHDR, CDR2 SFDVKD. CDR3 protein: CATNPGLGYEQFF. The CDR3 coding sequence is TGTGCCACAAATCCGGGACTGGGTTATGAGCAGTTCTTC.

The chain joins TRBV9 to TRBJ1-1; 7 positions agree with TRBD1. The germline CDR1 and CDR2 sequences are SGDLS and YYNGEE. V gave up 0 bases and J gave up 8 bases; unmatched junction bases: 7. The CDR3 length is 14 residues. In DNA, the CDR3 is TGTGCCAGCAGCGTAGAGGGGGCGGGGACCGAAGCTTTCTTT. This encodes CASSVEGAGTEAFF.

This clonotype has at least ten counts. The chain carries TRBV27 and TRBJ1-6; unclear D gene. Trimming took off 3 bases at V and 9 bases at J, with 15 bases between the two ends. This CDR3 region has 15 residues. Germline assignment: CDR1 MNHEY and CDR2 SMNVEV (reference sequence). In DNA, the CDR3 is TGTGCCAGCAGTTTTGGATTAAATTCGGGTTCACCCCTCCACTTT. Its protein product is CASSFGLNSGSPLHF.

This clonotype was seen only a few times. The chain recombines TRBV24-1 with TRBJ2-5; no clear D gene. The length of the CDR3 is 13 residues. Germline CDR1 is KGHDR and CDR2 is SFDVKD. V shed 3 bases and J shed 5 bases, with 9 bases lying between them. CDR3 residues: CATSDANGETQYF. The DNA of the CDR3 is TGTGCCACCAGTGATGCCAACGGGGAGACCCAGTACTTC.